These T cell receptor beta chains were read from a single sample in a study of neurological immune-mediated disorders. Using its own MiXCR run on the 5' RACE reads, TCRdb lists one record per CDR3 protein. The sample comprises roughly 60,000 distinct CDR3 sequences, 4% to 5.5% of which are singletons, and around 3.4% rests with the top ten. The sequencing sample was made of PBMCs. The source of these receptors is a woman in her 50s with multiple sclerosis. The CDR3 runs from the conserved cysteine through the conserved F or W. D genes are given only for firm matches. Clone sizes are given selectively: once, few, many, or a class where the clone is expanded.

v_call	j_call	clone_size	d_call	cdr3_aa	cdr3_nt
TRBV5-1	TRBJ2-7	many	TRBD1	CASRPGTGGFEQYF	TGCGCCAGCAGGCCCGGGACAGGGGGCTTCGAGCAGTACTTC
TRBV5-1	TRBJ2-3	many	.	CASGGTVYTDTQYF	TGCGCCAGCGGGGGGACGGTTTACACAGATACGCAGTATTTT
TRBV20-1	TRBJ2-1	many	TRBD2	CSAPGLAGGGVDEQFF	TGCAGTGCTCCCGGACTAGCGGGGGGGGGTGTGGATGAGCAGTTCTTC
TRBV20-1	TRBJ2-1	many	.	CSARDLLQDNNEQFF	TGCAGTGCTAGAGATCTCTTACAGGATAACAATGAGCAGTTCTTC
TRBV7-2	TRBJ1-6	.	.	CASSPRDDSPLHF	TGTGCCAGCAGCCCAAGGGATGATTCACCCCTCCACTTT
TRBV15	TRBJ1-1	.	.	CATSRVLGKANTEAFF	TGTGCCACCAGCAGAGTGTTAGGGAAAGCGAACACTGAAGCTTTCTTT
TRBV9	TRBJ2-5	many	TRBD2	CASSALAGRQETQYF	TGTGCCAGCAGCGCGTTAGCGGGGCGGCAAGAGACCCAGTACTTC
TRBV4-3	TRBJ2-3	many	TRBD2	CASSHGAGSTDTQYF	TGCGCCAGCAGCCACGGAGCGGGGAGCACAGATACGCAGTATTTT
TRBV20-1	TRBJ2-2	many	TRBD2	CSAEGASGGQAGELFF	TGCAGTGCTGAGGGGGCTAGCGGGGGCCAGGCCGGGGAGCTGTTTTTT
TRBV12-3/TRBV12-4	TRBJ2-1	few	TRBD2	CASRGAGGSNEQFF	TGTGCCAGCAGGGGAGCGGGGGGCAGTAATGAGCAGTTCTTC
TRBV7-8	TRBJ1-1	many	.	CASSLTTPGTAFF	TGTGCCAGCAGCCTCACAACCCCAGGGACAGCTTTCTTT
TRBV4-2	TRBJ1-1	.	.	CASMTAGGARRNTEAFF	TGTGCCAGCATGACCGCTGGGGGGGCGCGGAGAAACACTGAAGCTTTCTTT
TRBV20-1	TRBJ2-7	many	TRBD2	CSPRLAGAYEQYF	TGCAGCCCGAGACTAGCGGGGGCCTACGAGCAGTACTTC
TRBV20-1	TRBJ2-1	many	TRBD2	CSAIAGLAHRGQFF	TGCAGTGCTATTGCGGGACTAGCGCACCGCGGGCAGTTCTTC
TRBV20-1	TRBJ2-3	many	TRBD2	CSATRVRLAGGLRDTQYF	TGCAGTGCAACTAGAGTCCGCCTAGCGGGGGGGCTTAGAGATACGCAGTATTTT
TRBV5-1	TRBJ1-1	.	.	CASSLGVRENTEAFF	TGCGCCAGCAGCTTGGGGGTCAGGGAGAACACTGAAGCTTTCTTT
TRBV6-4	TRBJ2-3	many	.	CASSDGGATTDTQYF	TGTGCCAGCAGTGACGGCGGGGCCACCACAGATACGCAGTATTTT
TRBV5-1	TRBJ2-5	many	TRBD2	CASSITSGAETQYF	TGCGCCAGCAGCATAACTAGCGGGGCGGAGACCCAGTACTTC
TRBV19	TRBJ1-1	.	.	CASSMPGRYGENTEAFF	TGTGCCAGTAGTATGCCAGGCAGGTACGGAGAAAACACTGAAGCTTTCTTT
TRBV6-2/TRBV6-3	TRBJ2-1	many	.	CASSYSALRRGRRNEQFF	TGTGCCAGCAGTTACTCGGCTTTGCGAAGGGGCCGAAGGAATGAGCAGTTCTTC
TRBV5-1	TRBJ1-1	few	.	CASSSWTEANTEAFF	TGCGCCAGCAGCTCCTGGACAGAGGCGAACACTGAAGCTTTCTTT
TRBV7-3	TRBJ1-1	many	TRBD1	CASSAGQGNTEAFF	TGTGCCAGCAGCGCCGGACAGGGTAACACTGAAGCTTTCTTT
TRBV6-6	TRBJ2-1	many	.	CASSYSGGPEYNEQFF	TGTGCCAGCAGTTACTCGGGTGGACCGGAATACAATGAGCAGTTCTTC
TRBV7-8	TRBJ1-2	.	.	CASSLAGELNYGYTF	TGTGCCAGCAGCCTAGCAGGGGAATTGAACTATGGCTACACCTTC
TRBV4-3	TRBJ2-3	many	.	CASSQEGTDTQYF	TGCGCCAGCAGCCAAGAGGGCACAGATACGCAGTATTTT
TRBV3-1	TRBJ1-1	many	TRBD1	CASSLRRTGAENTEAFF	TGTGCCAGCAGCCTCCGACGAACAGGGGCAGAGAACACTGAAGCTTTCTTT
TRBV12-3/TRBV12-4	TRBJ1-2	many	.	CASSFGRTASLYGYTF	TGTGCCAGCAGTTTTGGACGGACAGCCTCTCTCTATGGCTACACCTTC
TRBV20-1	TRBJ1-1	many	.	CSAAPQNTEAFF	TGCAGTGCTGCGCCACAGAACACTGAAGCTTTCTTT
TRBV7-8	TRBJ1-1	many	.	CASSLAQPNTEAFF	TGTGCCAGCAGCTTAGCGCAGCCGAACACTGAAGCTTTCTTT
TRBV12-3/TRBV12-4	TRBJ1-5	many	TRBD1	CASSLDRGGGGNQPQHF	TGTGCCAGCAGTCTCGACAGGGGTGGGGGGGGCAATCAGCCCCAGCATTTT
TRBV5-1	TRBJ1-2	many	.	CASSLSEQNYGYTF	TGCGCCAGCAGCTTGTCGGAGCAGAACTATGGCTACACCTTC
TRBV29-1	TRBJ1-1	many	.	CSVTRTVSNTEAFF	TGCAGCGTCACCCGGACAGTCTCGAACACTGAAGCTTTCTTT
TRBV5-1	TRBJ1-1	many	TRBD1	CASSLVGQGESEAFF	TGCGCCAGCAGCTTGGTCGGACAGGGGGAGTCTGAAGCTTTCTTT
TRBV20-1	TRBJ2-5	many	TRBD2	CSARAPAGGAETQYF	TGCAGTGCTAGAGCCCCCGCGGGGGGGGCGGAGACCCAGTACTTC
TRBV5-1	TRBJ1-1	many	TRBD1	CASSLARGRVAEAFF	TGCGCCAGCAGCTTGGCCAGGGGGCGCGTGGCTGAAGCTTTCTTT
TRBV27	TRBJ1-1	many	.	CASSSGVVGGWGDTEAFF	TGTGCCAGCAGTTCCGGGGTTGTGGGGGGCTGGGGGGACACTGAAGCTTTCTTT
TRBV6-1	TRBJ2-2	many	.	CASILTGRDQGWENTGELFF	TGTGCCAGCATCCTGACAGGACGGGATCAGGGTTGGGAGAACACCGGGGAGCTGTTTTTT
TRBV28	TRBJ1-6	few	.	CATFGLTSYNSPLNF	TGTGCCACCTTCGGATTAACCTCCTATAATTCACCCCTCAACTTT
TRBV5-5	TRBJ1-5	few	.	CASSSRRSENQPQNF	TGTGCCAGCAGCTCCCGACGGAGCGAGAATCAGCCCCAGAATTTT
TRBV6-5	TRBJ1-4	many	.	CASRKSRGGIDEKLFF	TGTGCCAGCAGGAAAAGCCGGGGGGGTATCGATGAAAAACTGTTTTTT
TRBV15	TRBJ1-5	many	.	CATSREWGSGSLGTQHF	TGTGCCACCAGCAGAGAATGGGGTTCCGGGTCCTTGGGGACCCAGCATTTT
TRBV7-3	TRBJ2-1	many	TRBD2	CASSHGGLAANNEQFF	TGTGCCAGCAGCCACGGTGGTCTAGCGGCCAACAATGAGCAGTTCTTC
TRBV7-6	TRBJ2-1	many	.	CASSAAGSYNEQFF	TGTGCCAGCAGCGCGGCGGGGAGCTACAATGAGCAGTTCTTC
TRBV5-1	TRBJ2-2	.	.	CASSLQSNTGELFF	TGCGCCAGCAGCTTACAGTCCAACACCGGGGAGCTGTTTTTT
TRBV3-1	TRBJ2-2	many	TRBD2	CASSREGFNTGELFF	TGTGCCAGCAGCCGGGAGGGGTTCAACACCGGGGAGCTGTTTTTT
TRBV4-1	TRBJ2-3	many	.	CASSQSLGTDTQYF	TGCGCCAGCAGCCAGAGTCTGGGCACAGATACGCAGTATTTT
TRBV7-2	TRBJ2-3	many	.	CASSSSTDTQYF	TGTGCCAGCAGCTCAAGCACAGATACGCAGTATTTT
TRBV7-3	TRBJ2-1	many	TRBD1	CASSRGQGSYNEQFF	TGTGCCAGCAGCCGAGGACAGGGTTCCTACAATGAGCAGTTCTTC
TRBV28	TRBJ1-3	few	.	CASSPLRGGGETIYF	TGTGCCAGCAGTCCTCTTAGAGGTGGGGGAGAAACCATATATTTT
TRBV18	TRBJ2-7	few	.	CASSTGPYEQYF	TGTGCCAGCTCAACGGGACCCTACGAGCAGTACTTC
TRBV2	TRBJ2-3	many	.	CASIPFTGTDTQYF	TGTGCCAGCATCCCCTTCACCGGGACAGATACGCAGTATTTT
TRBV5-1	TRBJ1-1	many	TRBD1	CASSPTRGQVDEAFF	TGCGCCAGCAGCCCAACTCGAGGACAGGTGGATGAAGCTTTCTTT
TRBV5-4	TRBJ1-1	many	.	CASSLDTNTEAFF	TGTGCCAGCAGCTTGGACACGAACACTGAAGCTTTCTTT
TRBV24-1	TRBJ2-1	many	TRBD2	CATSDWGGYNEQFF	TGTGCCACCAGTGATTGGGGGGGCTACAATGAGCAGTTCTTC